The 15 T cell receptor beta chains given below trace back to one sample, sequenced in a study of shared clonotypes between healthy human individuals. The naive CD8 fraction comprised CD45RO-negative cells positively selected for CCR7 and excluded terminally differentiated effector memory CD45RA+ cells. Profiling relied on immunoSEQ multiplex PCR, and the TCRdb table lists in-frame clones only, not all of them. Altogether some 2,100,000 clones are present, roughly 91% being singletons, with the ten largest covering around 1.7%. The sample was naive CD8+ T cells from PBMCs. The source is a man younger than 30 in good health. Some clones in this sample may be carry-over from other donors' samples.

V is TRBV4-3 and J is TRBJ1-1, with 9 positions matching TRBD1. The J segment lost 0 bases and the V segment lost 0 bases, leaving 8 bases of the junction unmatched. Germline CDR1 LGHNA, CDR2 YSLEER. The CDR3 spans 18 residues. The CDR3, as DNA: TGCGCCAGCAGCCAAGATCTGGGGACAGGGCCCATGAACACTGAAGCTTTCTTT. Protein product: CASSQDLGTGPMNTEAFF.

The genes are TRBV27 and TRBJ1-2; 9 nucleotides line up with TRBD1. The germline gives CDR1 MNHEY, CDR2 SMNVEV (reference sequence). The CDR3 has 15 residues. The junction had 9 bases not matched to a gene; V was cut back by 5 bases and J by 5 bases. The DNA of the CDR3 is TGTGCCAGCAGTCTTACCCTACAGGGGGCATATGGCTACACCTTC. Translation: CASSLTLQGAYGYTF.

This chain joins TRBV6-4 and TRBJ2-7; TRBD1 matches at 11 bases. The V gene end was trimmed by 6 bases and the J gene end by 2 bases; junction bases not matched to a gene: 9. This CDR3 is 16 amino acids long. Per germline, CDR1 MRHNA and CDR2 SNTAGT. In DNA form, the CDR3 reads TGTGCCAGCAGCCCCCGTCCGGGACAGGGGGCCTACGAGCAGTACTTC. It specifies CASSPRPGQGAYEQYF.

The rearrangement uses TRBV28 and TRBJ1-2, with 7 bases that match TRBD1. The length of the CDR3 is 13 residues. J gave up 5 bases and V 6 bases, and 6 bases lay outside the gene matches. Per germline, CDR1 MDHEN and CDR2 SYDVKM. The CDR3 nucleotides read TGTGCCAGCAGCCAAGGGGGCGCGTATGGCTACACCTTC. This codes for CASSQGGAYGYTF.

With regard to this clone: Additional DNA sequences in this sample encode the identical CDR3. The V and J genes are TRBV9 and TRBJ2-3; 8 nucleotides align to TRBD2. The V and J ends lost 7 bases and 2 bases, in that order; junction bases with no gene match: 6. This CDR3 spans 14 amino acids. Germline values: CDR1 SGDLS, CDR2 YYNGEE. CDR3: CASSTSGPTDTQYF. The CDR3 region has the DNA TGTGCCAGCTCCACTAGCGGACCCACAGATACGCAGTATTTT.

This chain joins TRBV28 and TRBJ2-1, with D possibly matching TRBD2 (6 bases). The CDR3 is made up of 14 amino acids. Germline values: CDR1 MDHEN, CDR2 SYDVKM. V lost 3 bases and J lost 5, with 11 bases in between. DNA of the CDR3: TGTGCCAGCAGTTTTCAGGGAGGCCACAATGAGCAGTTCTTC. Protein: CASSFQGGHNEQFF.

This clone is a singleton in its sample. CDR3 sequence (DNA): TGTGCCAGCAGTTACGAGGCGTCCTACGAGCAGTACTTC. This translates into CASSYEASYEQYF. V and J are TRBV6-6 and TRBJ2-7; no reliable D call. The CDR3 totals 13 residues. Germline V lookup: CDR1 MNHNY, CDR2 SVGAGI (reference sequence). V was cut by 2 bases and J by 1 base, with 6 bases left in between.

V is TRBV5-1 and J is TRBJ2-5; 7 nucleotides agree with TRBD1. Germline values: CDR1 SGHRS, CDR2 YFSETQ. The V gene end was trimmed by 1 base and the J gene end by 5 bases; junction bases not matched to a gene: 17. The CDR3 is 18 amino acids. The CDR3 loop is CASSLRKQGTGIMETQYF. CDR3 bases: TGCGCCAGCAGCTTGCGAAAACAGGGGACGGGGATTATGGAGACCCAGTACTTC. The entire variable domain, with the rest obtained from reference TRBV5-1 and TRBJ2-5, is as follows: KAGVTQTPRYLIKTRGQQVTLSCSPISGHRSVSWYQQTPGQGLQFLFEYFSETQRNKGNFPGRFSGRQFSNSRSEMNVSTLELGDSALYLCASSLRKQGTGIMETQYFGPGTRLLVL.

The V gene is TRBV7-3, the J gene TRBJ1-3, with D uncertain. Germline V gene data show CDR1 as SGHTA and CDR2 as FQGTGA. V shed 5 bases and J shed 4 bases, with 15 bases lying between them. The CDR3 consists of 15 residues. The chain's CDR3 is CASSTRDGRGNTIYF. For the CDR3, the DNA is TGTGCCAGCAGCACCCGCGACGGCCGAGGAAACACCATATATTTT.

This chain uses TRBV4-2 with TRBJ2-3; D remains ambiguous. The CDR3 runs 12 residues. CDR1 is LGHNA and CDR2 is YNFKEQ in the germline V gene. V gave up 1 base and J gave up 6 bases, with 5 bases separating them. CDR3 bases: TGTGCCAGCAGCCAAGCTAGGGATACGCAGTATTTT. Protein: CASSQARDTQYF.

The rearrangement uses TRBV5-5 and TRBJ1-1; no clear D gene. The CDR3 totals 14 residues. In germline, CDR1 is SGHKS, CDR2 YYEKEE (reference sequence). The ends were cut back, 4 bases at V and 8 bases at J, with 18 bases in the middle. The CDR3 spells CASSPELLGVEAFF. DNA for the CDR3: TGTGCCAGCAGCCCGGAACTCCTGGGTGTGGAAGCTTTCTTT.

The CDR3 bases are TGTGCCAGCAGCTTAGCGACCGTTGCTAGCGGGAGGAGCTACAATGAGCAGTTCTTC. Protein sequence: CASSLATVASGRSYNEQFF. The J gene is TRBJ2-1, the V gene TRBV7-9, with 11 nucleotides matching TRBD2. V shed 0 bases, J shed 3 bases, and the junction held 10 bases outside the gene matches. CDR3 length equals 19 residues. Germline V gene sequence: CDR1 SEHNR, CDR2 FQNEAQ (reference sequence).

V gene TRBV4-1 combines with J gene TRBJ2-7, with 9 bases fitting TRBD1. The CDR3 loop spans 16 amino acids. Germline CDR1 is MGHRA and CDR2 is YSYEKL. With V trimmed by 0 bases and J by 5 bases, 8 bases remained unmatched. This chain's CDR3 is CASSQELRDRAHEQYF. In nucleotides, the CDR3 is TGCGCCAGCAGCCAAGAGTTAAGGGACAGGGCACACGAGCAGTACTTC.

V and J are TRBV9 and TRBJ1-2, with 7 nucleotides matching TRBD1. Germline values: CDR1 SGDLS, CDR2 YYNGEE. The CDR3 has 13 amino acids. V was clipped by 7 bases and J by 4 bases; unmatched bases: 7. Here the CDR3 reads CASDTGVGYGYTF. As DNA, the CDR3 is TGTGCCAGCGACACAGGGGTTGGCTATGGCTACACCTTC.

The chain is built from TRBV19 and TRBJ1-2; no reliable D call. From germline, CDR1 is LNHDA and CDR2 SQIVND (reference sequence). The CDR3 runs to 17 residues. The V and J ends lost 1 base and 4 bases respectively, with 19 bases between them. CDR3 loop: CASSIVSPKDERYGYTF. The CDR3 region has the DNA TGTGCCAGTAGTATAGTTAGCCCTAAGGACGAACGCTATGGCTACACCTTC.